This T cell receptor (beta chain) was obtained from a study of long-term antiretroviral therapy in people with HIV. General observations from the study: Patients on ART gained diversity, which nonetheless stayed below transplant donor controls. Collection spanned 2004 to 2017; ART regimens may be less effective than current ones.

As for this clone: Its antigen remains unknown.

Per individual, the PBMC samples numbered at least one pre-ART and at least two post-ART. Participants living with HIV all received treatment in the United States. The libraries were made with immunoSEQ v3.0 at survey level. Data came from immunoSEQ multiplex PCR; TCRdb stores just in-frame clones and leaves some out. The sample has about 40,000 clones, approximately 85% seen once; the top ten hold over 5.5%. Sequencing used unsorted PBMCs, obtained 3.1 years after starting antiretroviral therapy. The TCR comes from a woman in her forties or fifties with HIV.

This CDR3 is CASSLFGENSGNTIYF. The CDR3 nucleotides read TGCGCCAGCAGCTTGTTTGGGGAGAACTCTGGAAACACCATATATTTT. V and J are TRBV5-1 and TRBJ1-3; D unclear. The germline V gene encodes CDR1 SGHRS and CDR2 YFSETQ. Trimming stripped 1 base from V and 0 bases from J, with 11 bases between. The CDR3 is 16 amino acids.